The rows below give T cell receptor beta chains drawn from one sample of a study of T-cell reconstitution after alpha-beta-depleted transplantation in children. TCRdb called the PCR reads again in MiXCR, with one record for every CDR3 protein. The sample gives around 500,000 distinct CDR3 sequences, under 25% of which show up once; 13% to 15% is in the top ten. The source was PBMCs, mostly from graft donor cells, collected 360 days after TCRalphabeta/CD19-depleted stem cell transplant. These receptors came from a boy under three years old who had a stem cell transplant for acute myeloid leukemia, so the T cells may come from the graft donor. CDR3s include the opening cysteine and the closing phenylalanine or tryptophan. A D gene is named only where the DNA matches it firmly. Size is stated for part of the rows, as once, few or many counts, or as a class when the clone is expanded.

j_call v_call clone_size d_call cdr3_nt cdr3_aa
TRBJ2-2 TRBV20-1 few - TGCAGTGCACCTCGGCCCGGCACCGGGGAGCTGTTTTTT CSAPRPGTGELFF
TRBJ2-2 TRBV4-1 many - TGCGCCAGCAGCCAAGATAGGGGGGTCGGGGAGCTGTTTTTT CASSQDRGVGELFF
TRBJ1-1 TRBV10-3 many - TGTGCCATCAGTGAGAGCGGTAGGAACACTGAAGCTTTCTTT CAISESGRNTEAFF
TRBJ1-1 TRBV6-5 few - TGTGCCAGCAGTTACTCGGGCAGTGTCAACACTGAAGCTTTCTTT CASSYSGSVNTEAFF
TRBJ2-7 TRBV7-2 - TRBD2 TGTGCCAGCAGCTGGGACTACCCCTACGAGCAGTACTTC CASSWDYPYEQYF
TRBJ1-2 TRBV6-5 few TRBD1 TGTGCCAGCAGTTACGGAGGGGGCGCTTATGGCTACACCTTC CASSYGGGAYGYTF
TRBJ2-7 TRBV12-3/TRBV12-4 many - TGTGCCAGCAGTCTCGGGACTCCTTTGGGGGAGCAGTACTTC CASSLGTPLGEQYF
TRBJ2-7 TRBV10-3 many - TGTGCCATCAGTGAAGGGTACGAGCAGTACTTC CAISEGYEQYF
TRBJ1-2 TRBV7-8 few TRBD1 TGTGCCAGCAGCCCCCAACAGGGGGTGGGCTATGGCTACACCTTC CASSPQQGVGYGYTF
TRBJ1-3 TRBV12-3/TRBV12-4 - - TGTGCCAGCAGTTTGGAGAAGCTGCCCCCTGGAAACACCATATATTTT CASSLEKLPPGNTIYF
TRBJ2-3 TRBV5-1 many - TGCGCCAGCAGCTGGGGAGGCGGATTCACAGATACGCAGTATTTT CASSWGGGFTDTQYF
TRBJ2-7 TRBV9 few - TGTGCCAGCAGCGCCCAGACAGGAGGGGATTACGAGCAGTACTTC CASSAQTGGDYEQYF
TRBJ1-6 TRBV20-1 - - TGCAGCGCAACCCGGGCCAGACTATATAATTCACCCCTCCACTTT CSATRARLYNSPLHF
TRBJ2-3 TRBV7-9 few TRBD1 TGTGCCAGCAGCCCGGACAGGGATCTTGTGGATACGCAGTATTTT CASSPDRDLVDTQYF
TRBJ2-1 TRBV4-1 few - TGCGCCAGCAGCCACCGCAACTTCATGAGCTCCTACAATGAGCAGTTCTTC CASSHRNFMSSYNEQFF
TRBJ2-3 TRBV7-8 many - TGTGCCAGCAGTGGTCGGGGGGCTGTTACAGATACGCAGTATTTT CASSGRGAVTDTQYF
TRBJ2-5 TRBV29-1 many - TGCAGCGTTGACAGGACACCAAAAGAGACCCAGTACTTC CSVDRTPKETQYF
TRBJ2-3 TRBV24-1 - TRBD2 TGTGCCACCAGTGATTTGGGGGGGGTTAGCACAGATACGCAGTATTTT CATSDLGGVSTDTQYF
TRBJ2-3 TRBV27 - TRBD2 TGTGCCAGCAGTCGAGCGGGGTCCCTCACAGATACGCAGTATTTT CASSRAGSLTDTQYF
TRBJ2-5 TRBV18 many TRBD2 TGTGCCAGCTCACCACCGCTAGCGGGACAAGAGACCCAGTACTTC CASSPPLAGQETQYF
TRBJ2-7 TRBV7-8 many - TGTGCCAGCGCCATAGGGAACGAGCAGTACTTC CASAIGNEQYF
TRBJ2-1 TRBV6-2/TRBV6-3 many TRBD2 TGTGCCAGCAACGGACTAGCGGGGGCCTCCTACAATGAGCAGTTCTTC CASNGLAGASYNEQFF
TRBJ2-7 TRBV3-1 many - TGTGCCAGCAGCCAAGGCAACGAGCAGTACTTC CASSQGNEQYF
TRBJ2-7 TRBV12-3/TRBV12-4 - TRBD2 TGTGCCAGCCTTAGGGCTAGCGGGGGGCCAGAGCAGTACTTC CASLRASGGPEQYF